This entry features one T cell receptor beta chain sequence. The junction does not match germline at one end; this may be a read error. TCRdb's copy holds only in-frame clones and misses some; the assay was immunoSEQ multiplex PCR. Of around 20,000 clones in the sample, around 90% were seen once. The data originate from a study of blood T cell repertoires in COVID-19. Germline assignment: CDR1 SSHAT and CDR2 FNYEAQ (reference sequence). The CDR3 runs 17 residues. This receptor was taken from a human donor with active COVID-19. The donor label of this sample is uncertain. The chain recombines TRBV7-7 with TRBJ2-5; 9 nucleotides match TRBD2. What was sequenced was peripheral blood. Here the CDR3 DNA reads TGTGCTAGCAGCTTAGTGATTAGCGGGAGTGAGAGGGAGACCCAGTACTTC. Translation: CASSLVISGSERETQYF.